One T cell receptor beta chain is described in this entry. Its recognized antigen is unknown. Base qualities are missing; no much larger clone stands one base away. These data are taken from a study of blood T cell repertoires in COVID-19 (dated by TCRdb to the early 2020s). Regarding the research as a whole: Samples from collaborators originated in the United States, Italy and Spain and spanned both the acute and convalescent phases of COVID-19. The repertoires were made available in a free public database intended to serve as a resource for research on the immune response to SARS-CoV-2. Deeply sampled blood TCRbeta repertoires from subjects exposed to, actively infected with, or recovered from COVID-19 were included in the dataset. The samples were drawn from the first 160 participants of the ongoing ImmuneRACE study and from over 950 subjects provided by 6 global collaborators. Where HLA class I and class II types were available, the types were taken from metadata supplied by the sample provider, not from assay-based typing. The prospective study material was composed of cDNA or gDNA derived from T cells, B-cell-depleted T cells, or PBMCs. A de-identified subject ID, COVID-19 status, age in years and sex were almost always included in the sample metadata. General findings and caveats noted by the study authors: The amount of clinical and demographic metadata varied by source and participant and was provided uncurated.

TCRbeta CDR3 regions were amplified from genomic DNA by means of the immunoSEQ Assay, a bias-controlled multiplex PCR. The source study handled its data this way. The number of nucleated cells in each sample was estimated from the amplification of reference gene primers within the assay. To quantify the absolute abundance of each unique TCRbeta CDR3 rearrangement, sequence reads were collapsed and filtered. Productive Simpson clonality was computed per sample as the square root of Simpson's diversity index over productive rearrangements. TCRdb retrieved this table from immuneACCESS and kept in-frame rearrangements only. Not all clones are present; in checked studies, unresolved V genes account for under half, and no reason is known for the remainder. That table furnishes V, J and clone size, whereas the DNA furnished D and trimming. This sample lists around 260,000 clones; approximately 90% were detected once. About 2.2% of the sample is taken by the ten largest.

One collaborating source in Seattle enrolled patients while the patients were actively infected and followed the patients over time throughout the course of disease. Collaborating institutions collected whole blood in K2EDTA tubes following their own protocols. For TCRbeta analysis, collaborator samples were shipped as frozen whole blood, as isolated PBMCs, or as DNA extracted from either sample type. The clonotype comes from a woman aged 25 to 39 with COVID-19, enrolled during active disease. The sample taken for sequencing was peripheral blood.

The CDR3 region reads CASRTEGINQPQHF. The bases are TGTGCCAGCCGGACAGAGGGGATAAATCAGCCCCAGCATTTT. This sequence uses TRBV19 and TRBJ1-5; a tentative D match to TRBD1 spans 6 bases. Its CDR3 holds 14 amino acids, cysteine through phenylalanine. The kept DNA is CDR3 alone, 42 bases in frame from the first base. CDR1 and CDR2, looked up from the germline V gene (reference sequence), are LNHDA and SQIVND. V was cut back by 9 bases and J by 4 bases, leaving a gap of 16 bases between them.